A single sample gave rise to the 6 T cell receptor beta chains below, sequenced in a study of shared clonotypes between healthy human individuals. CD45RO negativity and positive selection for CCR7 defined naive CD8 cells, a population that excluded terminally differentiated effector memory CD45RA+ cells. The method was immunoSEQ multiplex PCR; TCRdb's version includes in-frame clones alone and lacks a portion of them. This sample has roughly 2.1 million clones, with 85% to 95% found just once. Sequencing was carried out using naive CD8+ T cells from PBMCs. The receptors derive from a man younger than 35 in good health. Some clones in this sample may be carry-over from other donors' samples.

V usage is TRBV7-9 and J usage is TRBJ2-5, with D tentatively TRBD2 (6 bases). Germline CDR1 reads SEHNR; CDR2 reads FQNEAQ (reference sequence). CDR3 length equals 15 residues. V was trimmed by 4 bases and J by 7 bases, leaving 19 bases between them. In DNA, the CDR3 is TGTGCCAGCAGCTCTAGCGAAGCCGGGGTTGCGACCCAGTACTTC. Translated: CASSSSEAGVATQYF.

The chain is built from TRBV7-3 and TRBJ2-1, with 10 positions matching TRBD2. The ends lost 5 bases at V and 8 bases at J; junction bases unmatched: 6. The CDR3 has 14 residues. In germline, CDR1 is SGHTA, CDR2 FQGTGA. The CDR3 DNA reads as TGTGCCAGCAGCCTAGCGGGAGAGCGGCATGAGCAGTTCTTC. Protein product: CASSLAGERHEQFF.

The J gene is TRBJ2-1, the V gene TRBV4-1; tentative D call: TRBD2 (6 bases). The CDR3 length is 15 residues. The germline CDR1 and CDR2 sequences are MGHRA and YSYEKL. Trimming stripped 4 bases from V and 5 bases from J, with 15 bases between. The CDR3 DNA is TGCGCCAGCAGCCTCCGGGACTTCATAAACAATGAGCAGTTCTTC. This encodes CASSLRDFINNEQFF.

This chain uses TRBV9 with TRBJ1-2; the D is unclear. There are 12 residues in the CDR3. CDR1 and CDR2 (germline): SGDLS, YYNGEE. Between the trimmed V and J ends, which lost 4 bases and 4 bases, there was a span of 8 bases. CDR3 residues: CASSSSLYGYTF. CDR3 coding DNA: TGTGCCAGCAGCTCCAGCCTCTATGGCTACACCTTC.

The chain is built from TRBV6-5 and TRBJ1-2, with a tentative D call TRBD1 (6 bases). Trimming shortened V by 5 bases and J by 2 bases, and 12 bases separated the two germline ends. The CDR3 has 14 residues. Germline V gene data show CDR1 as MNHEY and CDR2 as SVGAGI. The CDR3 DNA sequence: TGTGCCAGCAGTCCCGCGGGGGCGAACTATGGCTACACCTTC. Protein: CASSPAGANYGYTF.

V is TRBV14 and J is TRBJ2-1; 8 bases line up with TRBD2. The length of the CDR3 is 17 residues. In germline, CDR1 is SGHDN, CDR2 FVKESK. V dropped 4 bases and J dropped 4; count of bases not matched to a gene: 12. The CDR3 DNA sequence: TGTGCCAGCAGCCCTTACGGCGGAGCTAGCGGGTACAATGAGCAGTTCTTC. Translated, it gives CASSPYGGASGYNEQFF.